This T cell receptor (beta chain) was retrieved from a study of OX40 agonist ivuxolimab in advanced cancers. In the study overall: Intravenous ivuxolimab was administered to patients every 2 weeks at 0.01 to 10 mg/kg. Study observations and caveats: Those patients achieving a partial response at 0.1-3.0 mg/kg showed among the lowest clonal expansion. Dosing at 0.1 to 3.0 mg/kg was accompanied by clonal expansion of CD4+ and CD8+ blood T cells by week 6.

The CDR3 contains 15 residues. Trimming removed 4 bases from V and 2 bases from J; junction bases left unmatched: 3. Germline assignment: CDR1 SGHDT and CDR2 YYEEEE. About this clone itself: Antigen unknown.

Clones were read by immunoSEQ multiplex PCR, and TCRdb kept only the in-frame ones, dropping some. In the table there are 90,000 or so clones, 85% to 90% of which are singletons. This sequence originates from an adult with an advanced solid tumor such as melanoma, head and neck, liver or kidney cancer. Source: CD4+ or CD8+ T cells sorted from blood, taken in a trial of the OX40 agonist ivuxolimab. This rearrangement joins TRBV5-6 to TRBJ1-5; 10 nucleotides agree with TRBD1. CDR3 residues: CASSVTGGGNQPQHF. The CDR3 DNA is TGTGCCAGCAGCGTGACAGGGGGCGGCAATCAGCCCCAGCATTTT.